These 9 T cell receptor beta chains were sequenced from one sample in a study of T cell responses to AZD1222 COVID-19 vaccine. Here immunoSEQ multiplex PCR was the method, and the copy in TCRdb shows in-frame clones only, minus some. Of some 150,000 clones in the sample, over 85% were seen once. Sequencing used peripheral blood, obtained on day 0 of AZD1222 vaccination. These receptors all stem from an adult in good health.

The gene calls are TRBV18 and TRBJ1-1; D uncertain. Germline V gene data show CDR1 as KGHSH and CDR2 as LQKENI. V was trimmed by 2 bases and J by 0 bases, leaving 10 bases between them. This CDR3 is 15 amino acids long. The CDR3 loop is CASSPEVNMNTEAFF. Written as DNA, the CDR3 is TGTGCCAGCTCACCAGAAGTGAACATGAACACTGAAGCTTTCTTT.

This rearrangement joins TRBV27 to TRBJ1-6; D is possibly TRBD1 (6 bases). The CDR3 extends over 16 amino acids. CDR1 is MNHEY, CDR2 SMNVEV, per germline (reference sequence). With 4 bases removed from V and 9 bases from J, the gap between germline ends came to 19 bases. The CDR3 here is CASSSLRQVWASPLHF. CDR3 DNA: TGTGCCAGCAGTTCTCTTAGACAGGTTTGGGCTTCACCCCTCCACTTT.

The chain uses TRBV5-1 and TRBJ2-3; 9 positions match TRBD2. This CDR3 spans 16 amino acids. V shed 4 bases, J shed 2 bases, and the junction held 8 bases outside the gene matches. CDR1 and CDR2 (germline): SGHRS, YFSETQ. DNA for the CDR3: TGCGCCAGCAGCACTCAGACTAGCGGCCCCACAGATACGCAGTATTTT. It is translated as CASSTQTSGPTDTQYF. Looking up the rest from reference TRBV5-1 and TRBJ2-3 gives the full variable domain: KAGVTQTPRYLIKTRGQQVTLSCSPISGHRSVSWYQQTPGQGLQFLFEYFSETQRNKGNFPGRFSGRQFSNSRSEMNVSTLELGDSALYLCASSTQTSGPTDTQYFGPGTRLTVL.

The genes are TRBV5-1 and TRBJ1-1; D not resolved. Germline values: CDR1 SGHRS, CDR2 YFSETQ. This CDR3 has 16 amino acids. Between the trimmed V and J ends, which lost 2 bases and 1 base, there was a span of 15 bases. The CDR3 reads CASSFEVGSPNTEAFF. The CDR3 region has the DNA TGCGCCAGCAGCTTCGAGGTTGGCAGCCCGAACACTGAAGCTTTCTTT. Variable domain in full (rest from reference TRBV5-1 and TRBJ1-1): KAGVTQTPRYLIKTRGQQVTLSCSPISGHRSVSWYQQTPGQGLQFLFEYFSETQRNKGNFPGRFSGRQFSNSRSEMNVSTLELGDSALYLCASSFEVGSPNTEAFFGQGTRLTVV.

The chain is built from TRBV12-3 or TRBV12-4 and TRBJ2-1; unclear D gene. Trimming shortened V by 6 bases and J by 10 bases, and 16 bases separated the two germline ends. This CDR3 has 13 amino acids. The chain's CDR3 is CASRQLSVGEQFF. The CDR3 DNA sequence: TGTGCCAGCAGGCAGCTCTCGGTAGGCGAGCAGTTCTTC.

This CDR3 is CAWSVARIRNTEAFF. DNA of the CDR3: TGTGCCTGGAGTGTAGCCCGGATCCGTAACACTGAAGCTTTCTTT. This chain links TRBV30 with TRBJ1-1; D is unclear. The CDR3 sequence is 15 residues long. CDR1 is GTSNPN and CDR2 is SVGIG in the germline V gene (reference sequence). V dropped 0 bases and J dropped 2 bases, with 13 bases sitting between them. The complete variable domain, with remaining parts taken from reference TRBV30 and TRBJ1-1, reads SQTIHQWPATLVQPVGSPLSLECTVEGTSNPNLYWYRQAAGRGLQLLFYSVGIGQISSEVPQNLSASRPQDRQFILSSKKLLLSDSGFYLCAWSVARIRNTEAFFGQGTRLTVV.

The chain has TRBV11-3 and TRBJ2-7, with 9 bases aligning to TRBD2. The ends lost 1 base at V and 3 bases at J; junction bases unmatched: 7. The CDR3 runs 16 residues. Germline V gene sequence: CDR1 SGHNT, CDR2 YENEEA. The CDR3 bases are TGTGCCAGCAGCTTAGCTTTAGCGGGAGCGTTCTACGAGCAGTACTTC. This codes for CASSLALAGAFYEQYF.

CDR3 in DNA: TGTGCCAGCAGCCTCCCAGCGGGAGGGAATGAGCAGTTCTTC. It is translated as CASSLPAGGNEQFF. V usage is TRBV11-2 and J usage is TRBJ2-1, with TRBD2 matching over 10 bases. V lost 5 bases, J lost 7 bases, and 5 bases stayed unmatched. CDR3 length: 14 residues. Germline V gene data show CDR1 as SGHAT and CDR2 as FQNNGV.

The V and J genes are TRBV5-1 and TRBJ1-1; D is unclear. Germline V gene sequence: CDR1 SGHRS, CDR2 YFSETQ. The V gene lost 2 bases and the J gene lost 3 bases, with 8 bases spanning the gap. This CDR3 comprises 13 residues. CDR3 DNA sequence: TGCGCCAGCAGCTTCCAACCGGACACTGAAGCTTTCTTT. This gives the protein CASSFQPDTEAFF.